The present entry profiles one T cell receptor beta chain with its context. These data come from a study of blood T cell repertoires in COVID-19. Sequenced by immunoSEQ multiplex PCR; TCRdb stores in-frame clones only, minus some. The sample carries about 220,000 clones, around 86% recorded once. The sequence came from a woman older than 75 with COVID-19, enrolled during active disease. The specimen was peripheral blood.

Here the CDR3 DNA reads TGCGCCAGCAGCTTCACAGGGACCACCTACGAGCAGTACTTC. Translated, it gives CASSFTGTTYEQYF. The chain recombines TRBV5-1 with TRBJ2-7; TRBD1 might be the D (6 bases). V shed 2 bases and J shed 2 bases, with 11 bases lying between them. Germline V gives CDR1 SGHRS, CDR2 YFSETQ. CDR3 length: 14 residues.